This TCR beta chain is drawn from a study of T cell responses to AZD1222 COVID-19 vaccine. Study findings and constraints: Unmutated regions of variants are reportedly targeted by nearly half of spike-specific TCRs. Repertoires were obtained solely post-peak T cell response. In a largely white British group with more females than males, clonal diversity was possibly underestimated.

V was trimmed by 0 bases and J by 6 bases, leaving 12 bases between them. Germline CDR1 is GTSNPN and CDR2 is SVGIG (reference sequence). The CDR3 has 14 residues. Only in-frame clones appear in the TCRdb table, and some are missing; sequencing was by immunoSEQ multiplex PCR. Found here are fewer than 90,000 clones, about 86% of them singletons; the top ten hold about 6%. Second-dose intervals near 4 or 12 weeks were combined. About this clone itself: What it binds is not known.

This receptor was obtained from an adult who received the AZD1222 COVID-19 vaccine. The chain recombines TRBV30 with TRBJ1-5; the D is unclear. The sample here was peripheral blood, taken 28 days after the second AZD1222 dose. The CDR3 region has the DNA TGTGCCTGGAGTGTCAAGGGTCTCAGTCAGCCCCAGCATTTT. Amino acid sequence: CAWSVKGLSQPQHF.